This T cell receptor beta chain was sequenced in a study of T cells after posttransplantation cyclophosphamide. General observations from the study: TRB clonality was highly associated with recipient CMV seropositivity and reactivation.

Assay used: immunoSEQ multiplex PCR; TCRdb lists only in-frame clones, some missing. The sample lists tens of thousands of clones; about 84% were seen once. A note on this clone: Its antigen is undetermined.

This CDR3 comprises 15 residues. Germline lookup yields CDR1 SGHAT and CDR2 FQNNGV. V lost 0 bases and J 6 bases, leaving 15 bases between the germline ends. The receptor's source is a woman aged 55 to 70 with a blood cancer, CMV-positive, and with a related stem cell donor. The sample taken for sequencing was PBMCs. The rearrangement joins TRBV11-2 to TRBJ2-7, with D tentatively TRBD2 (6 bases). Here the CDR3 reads CASSLESSGLGEQYF. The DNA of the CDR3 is TGTGCCAGCAGCTTAGAATCGAGCGGGTTGGGCGAGCAGTACTTC.